This T cell receptor beta chain is from a study of blood T cell repertoires in COVID-19. Study at large: Sites across the United States, Italy and Spain contributed samples from acute and convalescent COVID-19. T cells, B-cell-depleted T cells, or PBMCs supplied cDNA or gDNA.

This CDR3 contains 14 residues. The germline V gene has CDR1 SQVTM and CDR2 ANQGSEA. V gave up 1 base and J gave up 8 bases, with 14 bases separating them. Some clones are missing from TCRdb's copy, which holds only in-frame ones; the method was immunoSEQ multiplex PCR. This table has 250,000 to 350,000 clones, roughly 88% appearing once. The chain joins TRBV29-1 to TRBJ2-2; D is possibly TRBD2 (6 bases). Sample: peripheral blood. The sequence came from a man between 18 and 35 years old with active or convalescent COVID-19. In nucleotides, the CDR3 is TGCAGCGTTGAAGGGAGGGAATTTGGTGGGGAGCTGTTTTTT. This codes for CSVEGREFGGELFF.